This TCR beta chain was observed in a study of glioma-infiltrating T cells after dendritic cell vaccination (dated by TCRdb to 2015 to 2016). Concerning the study at large: A cohort of roughly 15 glioblastoma patients from Phase I and II dendritic cell vaccination trials was included, of whom 9 were newly diagnosed and 6 had recurrent disease. Between the early 2000s and the early 2010s, patients were given autologous tumor lysate-pulsed dendritic cell vaccination. Each patient was given three intradermal dendritic cell vaccine injections, spaced two weeks apart, in the arm below the axilla. In glioblastoma patients vaccinated with dendritic cells, deep sequencing of TCR beta CDR3 regions served to measure tumor-infiltrating lymphocyte content and to compare repertoires between tumor and blood. Survival after dendritic cell vaccination was correlated with TCR sequencing metrics, including TIL content and tumor-blood repertoire overlap. The vaccine was prepared from monocyte-derived dendritic cells that were cultured for about 7 days with IL-4 and GM-CSF and then pulsed overnight with autologous tumor lysate. The paper's findings and limits, for the study overall: The three-group TCR overlap response model was described as speculative and requiring prospective validation. After dendritic cell vaccination, a higher estimated pretreatment TIL content predicted longer time to progression and longer overall survival. No direct relationship between TCR clonality and survival was found, suggesting a diverse polyclonal response may matter. The cohort was small and heterogeneous, with few patients having full blood and tumor sets and even fewer initial-recurrent tumor pairs.

V loses 10 bases at its end and J loses 5 bases; junction bases beyond the gene matches: 5. The germline V gene (reference sequence) provides CDR1 SEHNR and CDR2 FQNEAQ. The CDR3 holds 12 amino acids from the cysteine to the phenylalanine. Only the CDR3 portion is preserved as DNA: 36 bases, with reading frame beginning at the first base. The meaning of the sample's time point label: after dendritic cell vaccination, including at tumor progression/relapse. To be selected, patients needed enough residual fresh-frozen tumor tissue and more than two years of available survival data. An isocitrate dehydrogenase mutation was not carried by any of the glioblastoma patients, although molecular status was otherwise variable. PBMC collection took place before vaccination, two weeks after the third vaccination, and at tumor progression if progression occurred. The Qiagen DNeasy Blood extraction Kit was used for extraction of genomic DNA.

Note on this clone: It lacks a known antigen. Qualities for individual bases were not recorded, and no much larger clone is one base off.

The immunoSEQ assay amplified TCRB CDR3 regions from about 2 micrograms of genomic DNA, or from all available DNA when less than that amount was available. For multiplex PCR, 60 forward primers for TCR V beta segments and 13 reverse primers for J beta segments were used. To estimate the number of reads per starting template, synthetic control templates were added to each sample at limiting dilution. Reads of 87 bp were generated by sequencing on the Illumina HiSeq System. Per the authors' processing: To remove PCR and sequencing errors, closely related sequences were merged with a nearest neighbor algorithm. TCR overlap was measured as the percentage of unique tumor TCR beta sequences that were also present in the peripheral blood of the same patient. TCRdb provides this immuneACCESS table in a form limited to in-frame rearrangements. Some clones are lacking; in checked studies, under half of them reflect an unresolved V gene, and why the rest are absent is not known. V and J calls and clone size come straight from that table; D and trimming were deduced from the DNA. The sample table records 110,000 or so clones; about 90% of these occur just once. Of the sample, 2.7% is held by the ten largest clones.

The sample was blood, taken after dendritic cell vaccination. The sequence derives from a human donor with glioblastoma. Recombination connected TRBV7-9 to TRBJ2-7, and 10 junction bases match TRBD1. The CDR3 reads as follows: CATGGTGDEQYF. The base sequence is TGTGCCACCGGGGGGACAGGGGACGAGCAGTACTTC.